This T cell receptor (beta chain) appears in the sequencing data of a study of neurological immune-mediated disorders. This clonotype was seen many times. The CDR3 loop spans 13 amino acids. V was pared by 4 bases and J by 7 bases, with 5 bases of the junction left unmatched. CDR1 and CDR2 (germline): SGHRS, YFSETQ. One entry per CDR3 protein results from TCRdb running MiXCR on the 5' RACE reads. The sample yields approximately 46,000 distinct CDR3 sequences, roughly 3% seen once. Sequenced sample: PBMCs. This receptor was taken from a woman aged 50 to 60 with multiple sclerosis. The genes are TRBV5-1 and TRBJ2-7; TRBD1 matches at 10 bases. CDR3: CASSGGQGGEQYV. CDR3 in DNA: TGCGCCAGCAGCGGCGGACAGGGGGGAGAGCAGTACGTC.